Listed below are T cell receptor beta chains from one sample, sequenced in a study of PD-1 blockade in classical Hodgkin lymphoma. Profiled with immunoSEQ multiplex PCR; TCRdb holds only in-frame clones, not every one. The profile shows tens of thousands of clones, around nine tenths of them singletons. The sample here was CD4+ T cells from blood, taken before the fourth cycle of nivolumab. The receptors were gathered from a human donor with classical Hodgkin lymphoma. Both conserved end residues are part of each CDR3. D genes are given only for firm matches. Clone size appears in some rows only: once, few, many, or a class for an expanded clone.

NA | NA | TRBJ2-1 | TRBV6-5 | TGTGCCAGCAGTTACTTCGGGACTTCTACCTACAATGAGCAGTTCTTC | CASSYFGTSTYNEQFF
NA | NA | TRBJ1-3 | TRBV2 | TGTGCCAGCAGTGATGGACACGGAAACACCATATATTTT | CASSDGHGNTIYF
NA | NA | TRBJ2-1 | TRBV6-5 | TGTGCCAGCACCAGAGGGAATGAGCAGTTCTTC | CASTRGNEQFF
NA | NA | TRBJ2-7 | TRBV19 | TGTGCCAGTAGTATTCTGGACGAGCAGTACTTC | CASSILDEQYF
NA | NA | TRBJ2-1 | TRBV6-5 | TGTGCCAGCAGTTACCGGCTAGCCCGGATCAATGAGCAGTTCTTC | CASSYRLARINEQFF
NA | NA | TRBJ2-7 | TRBV5-1 | TGCGCCAGCAGCTTGGGGGTGAGATACGAGCAGTACTTC | CASSLGVRYEQYF
once | NA | TRBJ2-1 | TRBV5-4 | TGTGCCAGCAGCTTGCCGGGCAATGAGCAGTTCTTC | CASSLPGNEQFF
once | TRBD1 | TRBJ1-2 | TRBV19 | TGTGCCAGTAGTATAAGGACAGGGCCTGACTATGGCTACACCTTC | CASSIRTGPDYGYTF
NA | NA | TRBJ1-2 | TRBV7-3 | TGTGCCAGCAGCTTTAGCCGGGACTTCTATGGCTACACCTTC | CASSFSRDFYGYTF
NA | NA | TRBJ2-1 | TRBV11-3 | TGTGCCAGCAGCCCCCGGGCGAAGTACAATGAGCAGTTCTTC | CASSPRAKYNEQFF
NA | NA | TRBJ2-6 | TRBV15 | TGTGCCACCAGCAGAGCATGGGAGTCTGGGGCCAACGTCCTGACTTTC | CATSRAWESGANVLTF
NA | NA | TRBJ2-1 | TRBV27 | TGTGCCAGCAGTTTATCGACCTCGAATGAGCAGTTCTTC | CASSLSTSNEQFF
once | NA | TRBJ1-1 | TRBV19 | TGTGCCAGTAGTATCCGAGGACCGATGAACACTGAAGCTTTCTTT | CASSIRGPMNTEAFF
NA | NA | TRBJ1-1 | TRBV28 | TGTGCCAGCAGTTTATTGGGAAGGGGCAGGGTGAACACTGAAGCTTTCTTT | CASSLLGRGRVNTEAFF
NA | TRBD2 | TRBJ2-1 | TRBV5-1 | TGCGCCAGCAGCCCAGCAGGGACTAGCGGAATTGCTCAGTTCTTC | CASSPAGTSGIAQFF
once | NA | TRBJ2-5 | TRBV5-1 | TGCGCCAGCAGCTTGGGGCGGCTAGGCCCCCAAGAGACCCAGTACTTC | CASSLGRLGPQETQYF
NA | NA | TRBJ1-5 | TRBV30 | TGTGCCTGGAGTGCCGGGGGGCGTCAGCCCCAGCATTTT | CAWSAGGRQPQHF
NA | NA | TRBJ2-7 | TRBV27 | TGTGCCAGCAGTTTAGGGAGGGTGGCAGGGGGCCTGAGGGAGCAGTACTTC | CASSLGRVAGGLREQYF
NA | NA | TRBJ2-4 | TRBV6-5 | TGTGCCAGCAGTTGGGCGGAGAAAAACATTCAGTACTTC | CASSWAEKNIQYF
NA | NA | TRBJ2-1 | TRBV30 | TGTGCCTGGATCGAGACAGACTACAATGGGCAGTTCTTC | CAWIETDYNGQFF
NA | NA | TRBJ2-5 | TRBV6-6 | TGTGCCAGCAGCCCCGTGGACCAAGAGACCCAGTACTTC | CASSPVDQETQYF
NA | TRBD1 | TRBJ1-1 | TRBV28 | TGTGCCAGCAGTTGGGGACAGCCGGATAGTGAAGCTTTCTTT | CASSWGQPDSEAFF
NA | NA | TRBJ2-5 | TRBV2 | TGTGCCAGCAGTGCGGCTAACCGACTGCAAGAGACCCAGTACTTC | CASSAANRLQETQYF
NA | NA | TRBJ1-1 | TRBV25-1 | TGTGCCAGCAGTGATGAAGTGAGAGCTTTCTTT | CASSDEVRAFF
NA | NA | TRBJ1-3 | TRBV5-6 | TGTGCCAGCAGCTTGGGGGCAGGAGGATTCTCTGGAAACACCATATATTTT | CASSLGAGGFSGNTIYF
NA | TRBD1 | TRBJ1-5 | TRBV2 | TGTGCCAGCCGGTGGGACAGGGGAGGCCTCAATCAGCCCCAGCATTTT | CASRWDRGGLNQPQHF
NA | NA | TRBJ2-5 | TRBV6-1 | TGTGCCAGCAGTGAAGCGCGCGGCAGGGGTGAGACCCAGTACTTC | CASSEARGRGETQYF
NA | NA | TRBJ2-7 | TRBV10-1 | TGCGCCAGCAGTGAGATACCAGGGACCGAGCAGTACTTC | CASSEIPGTEQYF
NA | TRBD1 | TRBJ1-4 | TRBV30 | TGTGCCTGGGGGACAGGGGTTGCAACTAATGAAAAACTGTTTTTT | CAWGTGVATNEKLFF
few | NA | TRBJ1-2 | TRBV6-1 | TGTGCCAGCAGACGATCGCCAGGCTACACCTTC | CASRRSPGYTF
NA | TRBD1 | TRBJ2-7 | TRBV11-2 | TGTGCCAGCAGCTTAGTAGGACAGGGGGTCGGCTACGAGCAGTACTTC | CASSLVGQGVGYEQYF
NA | NA | TRBJ2-7 | TRBV20-1 | TGCAGTGCTAGCGGCTCCTACGAGCAGTACTTC | CSASGSYEQYF
NA | TRBD1 | TRBJ2-7 | TRBV6-5 | TGTGCCAGCAGTTTTGGGACAGGGGACCGCGAGCAGTACTTC | CASSFGTGDREQYF
NA | NA | TRBJ2-5 | TRBV30 | TGTGCCTGGAAAGAGACAGTGAACCTCCAAGAGACCCAGTACTTC | CAWKETVNLQETQYF
once | NA | TRBJ2-1 | TRBV19 | TGTGCCAGTAGTAGCGGAGCGGCTGGCTCCTACAATGAGCAGTTCTTC | CASSSGAAGSYNEQFF
NA | NA | TRBJ2-7 | TRBV28 | TGTGCCAGCAGTTTTACGAGGGGGGGATCCGAGCAGTACTTC | CASSFTRGGSEQYF
NA | NA | TRBJ2-3 | TRBV29-1 | TGCAGCGCTCGTTACACAGATACGCAGTATTTT | CSARYTDTQYF
NA | NA | TRBJ2-5 | TRBV21-1 | TGTGCCAGCAGCAACCCTTTGACTAGCGGGAGAGAGACCCAGTACTTC | CASSNPLTSGRETQYF
NA | NA | TRBJ2-6 | TRBV6-1 | TGTGCCAGCAGTTTTTATCTGGAGGCCAACGTCCTGACTTTC | CASSFYLEANVLTF
NA | TRBD1 | TRBJ1-4 | TRBV28 | TGTGCCAGCAGTTTCGGAGGGGGCGAAGAAAAACTGTTTTTT | CASSFGGGEEKLFF
NA | NA | TRBJ2-2 | TRBV5-1 | TGCGCCAGCAGCTTGGGGGGGAACACCGGGGAGCTGTTTTTT | CASSLGGNTGELFF
NA | NA | TRBJ1-1 | TRBV6-5 | TGTGCCAGCAGACGTAACACTGAAGCTTTCTTT | CASRRNTEAFF
NA | TRBD1 | TRBJ2-7 | TRBV7-6 | TGTGCCAGCAGCTTCCGGGACAGGGGGCAGTACGAGCAGTACTTC | CASSFRDRGQYEQYF
NA | NA | TRBJ1-1 | TRBV7-8 | TGTGCCAGCAGCTTATACAGGAACACTGAAGCTTTCTTT | CASSLYRNTEAFF
NA | TRBD1 | TRBJ2-4 | TRBV4-2 | TGTGCCAGCTCTCAGGACAGGGCTAAAAACATTCAGTACTTC | CASSQDRAKNIQYF
NA | NA | TRBJ1-1 | TRBV29-1 | TGCAGCGTTGTCCGACTTTTCGGCTCTGAGGCTTTCTTT | CSVVRLFGSEAFF
once | NA | TRBJ1-1 | TRBV10-2 | TGCGCCAGCAGTGATGGGGGTAACACTGAAGCTTTCTTT | CASSDGGNTEAFF
NA | NA | TRBJ1-5 | TRBV6-7 | TGTGCCAGCAGTTACCTGACAGGAGACGGCGTTGGCATATTGTCTAGTCAGCCCCAGCATTTT | CASSYLTGDGVGILSSQPQHF
NA | TRBD1 | TRBJ1-1 | TRBV28 | TGTGCCAGCAGGAGGGGGCGCACTGAAGCTTTCTTT | CASRRGRTEAFF
NA | NA | TRBJ2-2 | TRBV5-4 | TGTGCCAGCAGCCCGGATCGGGTAAACACCGGGGAGCTGTTTTTT | CASSPDRVNTGELFF
NA | TRBD2 | TRBJ2-3 | TRBV4-2 | TGTGCCAGCAGCCAAGTTGGGGGGAGGGCCAGCGCGCAGTATTTT | CASSQVGGRASAQYF
NA | TRBD1 | TRBJ2-7 | TRBV7-8 | TGTGCCAGCAGCTTATACATCCGGGACAGGGACTACGAGCAGTACTTC | CASSLYIRDRDYEQYF
NA | NA | TRBJ1-2 | TRBV28 | TGTGCCAGCAGTTTATTACGGGACGGTCGTATTGGCTACACCTTC | CASSLLRDGRIGYTF
NA | NA | TRBJ1-2 | TRBV27 | TGTGCCAGCAGCTCTCAAGTTGGCGGGGGATGGGGGTACACCTTC | CASSSQVGGGWGYTF
once | NA | TRBJ2-1 | TRBV5-4 | TGTGCCATGTCCCTCTGGGATGAGCAGTTCTTC | CAMSLWDEQFF
NA | NA | TRBJ1-4 | TRBV9 | TGTGCCAGCAGCGGCCAGGGCCTGAGCGGCGAAAAACTGTTTTTT | CASSGQGLSGEKLFF
NA | NA | TRBJ1-2 | TRBV19 | TGTGCCAGTAGTAGCCCTCCAGGGACTGGGGCTAACTATGGCTACACCTTC | CASSSPPGTGANYGYTF
NA | NA | TRBJ2-7 | TRBV9 | TGTGCCAGCAGCGTAGGATATGTAAGGTGGGAGCAGTACTTC | CASSVGYVRWEQYF
NA | NA | TRBJ1-4 | TRBV19 | TGTGCCAGTAGTCCCTTCAGGGGATCCTATGAAAAACTGTTTTTT | CASSPFRGSYEKLFF